The clone carrying this T cell receptor beta chain occurred many times. Antigen: not known. Whoever was chosen for sequencing had shown CD8+CD57+ cell expansion by flow cytometry. This entry belongs to a study of CD8+CD57+ T cells in acquired aplastic anemia. For the study at large: Average DNA yield from sorted CD4+ and CD8+ cells was approximately 3.2 ug. Findings and limits, study-wide: Controls and patients did not differ significantly in CD8+ Simpson's diversity.

CDR3 size: 14 residues. With 3 bases removed from V and 7 bases from J, the gap between germline ends came to 13 bases. Germline CDR1 is LNHDA and CDR2 is SQIVND (reference sequence). Genomic DNA served as template for TCR beta VDJ and CDR3 profiling. A single record per CDR3 protein comes from TCRdb applying MiXCR to the reads. Of some 160,000 distinct CDR3 sequences listed, around 48% are singletons. Sequenced sample: sorted CD4+, CD8+, or CD8+CD57+ T cells (not recorded which) from PBMCs. V and J are TRBV19 and TRBJ1-5, with no clear D. The sequence derives from a human donor with aplastic anemia. This CDR3 reads CASSMNRAGQPQHF. CDR3 nucleotide sequence: TGTGCCAGTAGTATGAATAGGGCGGGACAGCCCCAGCATTTT.